The TCR beta chain under discussion was sequenced for a study of blood T cell repertoires in COVID-19 (dated by TCRdb to about 2020). Some background on the complete study: Samples covering the acute and convalescent phases of COVID-19 were provided by collaborators in the United States, Italy and Spain. The prospective study material was composed of cDNA or gDNA derived from T cells, B-cell-depleted T cells, or PBMCs. Deeply sampled blood TCRbeta repertoires from subjects exposed to, actively infected with, or recovered from COVID-19 were included in the dataset. The repertoires were released in a freely available public database meant as a resource for research on the immune response to SARS-CoV-2. The samples were drawn from the first 160 participants of the ongoing ImmuneRACE study and from 1,254 subjects provided by 6 global collaborators. Nearly every sample came with metadata listing a de-identified subject ID, COVID-19 status, age in years and sex. Where available, HLA class I and class II types were obtained from metadata supplied by the sample provider rather than from assay-based typing.

Unmatched junction bases come to 9, with V trimmed by 5 bases and J by 5 bases. The CDR3 contains 15 residues, cysteine and phenylalanine counted. Solely the CDR3 DNA is kept, with 45 bases framed from the first base. The germline V gene (reference sequence) yields LNHDA for CDR1 and SQIVND for CDR2. TCRbeta CDR3 regions were amplified from genomic DNA using the immunoSEQ Assay, a bias-controlled multiplex PCR. The source study handled its data this way. Within the assay, amplification of reference gene primers was used to estimate how many nucleated cells each sample contained. To quantify the absolute abundance of each unique TCRbeta CDR3 rearrangement, sequence reads were collapsed and filtered. For each sample, productive Simpson clonality was calculated by taking the square root of Simpson's diversity index across productive rearrangements. Not all clones reach the TCRdb copy of this immuneACCESS table, which keeps in-frame sequences only. Checked studies attribute under half of the gap to unresolved V genes and leave the rest unexplained. V and J calls and clone size are as listed in that table; D and trimming were resolved from the DNA. The sample table lists fewer than 150,000 clones, 88% of them with a count of one. Under 12% of the sample is taken by the ten largest.

Comments on this clone: No antigen is known for it. No quality values exist for individual bases; no much larger clone is one base distant.

The paper as a whole reports these results and caveats: How much clinical and demographic metadata was included differed by source and by participant, and the metadata was provided uncurated.

Each collaborating institution followed its own protocols to collect whole blood in K2EDTA tubes. For TCRbeta analysis, collaborators shipped samples as frozen whole blood, isolated PBMCs, or DNA extracted from either of those sample types. This sequence was found in a man aged 45 to 65 with active or convalescent COVID-19. In this chain, TRBV19 is recombined with TRBJ1-1; 9 nucleotides in the junction match TRBD1. Sequencing input: peripheral blood. The CDR3 region: CASSPRQGVETEAFF. The nucleotide sequence is given as TGTGCCAGTAGTCCACGACAGGGGGTAGAGACTGAAGCTTTCTTT.